A single sample is the source of the 29 T cell receptor beta chains below, sequenced in a study of regulatory T cells in long-lasting Graves disease. Time point given: newly diagnosed GD, antithyroid drugs for less than 3 months. Isolated PBMC RNA provided the starting material for the TCR library. Investigators prepared the TCR beta libraries by applying iRepertoire HTBI primers and Arm-PCR of CDR3 regions. In TCRdb, the multiplex PCR reads were re-called with MiXCR into one record per CDR3 protein. The sample shows some 320,000 distinct CDR3 sequences, approximately 20% of them seen only once. The starting material was peripheral blood mononuclear cells (PBMCs), obtained at new diagnosis, from a patient treated with antithyroid drugs. All receptors derive from a female donor with Graves disease.

As concerns this clonotype: A clone one base away is much larger, so this may be a read error. Here the CDR3 reads CAISSGQIQETQCF. The DNA for the CDR3 is TGTGCCATCAGTTCTGGACAGATACAAGAGACCCAGTGCTTC. The chain employs TRBV10-3 and TRBJ2-5; a possible D gene is TRBD1 (6 bases). The CDR3 runs to 14 residues. Germline V lookup: CDR1 ENHRY, CDR2 SYGVKD.

A few counts support this clonotype. The rearrangement joins TRBV30 to TRBJ1-2; 7 bases fit TRBD1. Germline CDR1 reads GTSNPN; CDR2 reads SVGIG (reference sequence). J lost 6 bases, V lost 1 base, and 11 bases had no gene match. CDR3 size: 15 residues. CDR3: CAWSGPGTGVHGYTF. The CDR3 region has the DNA TGTGCCTGGAGTGGGCCCGGAACAGGGGTTCATGGCTACACCTTC.

In this sample, this clonotype turned up many times. The rearrangement uses TRBV27 and TRBJ2-3, with 7 positions matching TRBD2. With V trimmed by 7 bases and J by 2 bases, 9 bases remained unmatched. This CDR3 contains 15 residues. The germline V gene has CDR1 MNHEY and CDR2 SMNVEV (reference sequence). The CDR3 loop reads CASNGGGRYTDTQYF. Here the CDR3 DNA reads TGTGCCAGCAACGGCGGGGGAAGATACACAGATACGCAGTATTTT.

This clonotype occurred many times. The CDR3 reads CASSIPGLSTDTQYF. The CDR3 coding sequence is TGTGCCAGCAGCATACCGGGGCTCAGCACAGATACGCAGTATTTT. J is TRBJ2-3 and V is TRBV12-3 or TRBV12-4; the D call may be TRBD1 or TRBD2 (5 bases each). V lost 6 bases and J lost 0, with 13 bases in between. The CDR3 totals 15 residues.

The V and J genes are TRBV12-3 or TRBV12-4 and TRBJ2-1, with 8 bases lining up with TRBD2. J was trimmed by 6 bases and V by 6 bases; bases with no gene match: 10. The CDR3 is made up of 15 amino acids. CDR3 residues: CASSSGLAQVNEQFF. CDR3 nucleotide sequence: TGTGCCAGCAGCTCCGGACTAGCCCAGGTCAATGAGCAGTTCTTC.

This clonotype was counted at least ten times. The junction does not match germline at one end; this may be a read error. V gene TRBV11-3 combines with J gene TRBJ2-1; D tentatively fits TRBD1 or TRBD2 (7 bases each). The length of the CDR3 is 15 residues. In germline, CDR1 is SGHNT, CDR2 YENEEA. CDR3 in amino acids: CASSLGGTEYNEQFF. The CDR3 coding sequence is TGCGCCAGCAGCTTGGGAGGGACAGAATACAATGAGCAGTTCTTC.

The chain has TRBV6-5 and TRBJ1-5; D gene unclear. The V end was cut by 0 bases, the J end by 3 bases, with 6 bases between. Germline V CDR1 and CDR2: MNHEY, SVGAGI. The CDR3 totals 14 residues. The CDR3 region has the DNA TGTGCCAGCAGTTACTCCGGTCCCAATCAGCCCCAGCATTTT. Translated, it gives CASSYSGPNQPQHF.

This clonotype was found many times. The CDR3 nucleotides are TGCGCCAGCAAAGGGACACTAGCAACTAATGAAAAACTGTTTTTT. Encoded protein: CASKGTLATNEKLFF. The chain recombines TRBV5-1 with TRBJ1-4; a possible D gene is TRBD1 (6 bases). This CDR3 spans 15 amino acids. V gave up 6 bases and J gave up 0 bases, with 12 bases separating them. Germline CDR1 SGHRS, CDR2 YFSETQ.

This clonotype was seen more than once but under ten times. The chain employs TRBV4-2 and TRBJ2-5, with 11 nucleotides matching TRBD2. Unmatched junction bases numbered 9, after V lost 4 bases and J lost 5 bases. Germline V gene sequence: CDR1 LGHNA, CDR2 YNFKEQ. This CDR3 contains 16 residues. CDR3 sequence reads: CASSRAPLAGEETQYF. The CDR3 bases are TGTGCCAGCAGCCGAGCGCCACTAGCGGGAGAGGAGACCCAGTACTTC.

This clonotype was counted only a few times. The J gene is TRBJ1-2, the V gene TRBV30, with D possibly matching TRBD1 (5 bases). With 0 bases removed from V and 6 bases from J, the gap between germline ends came to 11 bases. This CDR3 comprises 13 residues. CDR1 is GTSNPN, CDR2 SVGIG, per germline (reference sequence). The DNA of the CDR3 is TGTGCCTGGAGTGTAAAGGGGACCCATGGCTACACCTTC. This gives the protein CAWSVKGTHGYTF.

To note about this clonotype: At one end the junction does not follow the germline gene, possibly because of a read error. CDR3 in DNA: TGTGCCAGTAGTGCCAAACAGGGGGTTCTTTCCTACGAGCAGTACTTT. Translated, it gives CASSAKQGVLSYEQYF. The chain is built from TRBV19 and TRBJ2-7; 8 bases align to TRBD1. CDR1 LNHDA and CDR2 SQIVND come from the germline V gene (reference sequence). This CDR3 comprises 16 residues.

This chain links TRBV19 with TRBJ2-2; 11 nucleotides align to TRBD2. This CDR3 is built from 14 residues. J was trimmed by 5 bases and V by 7 bases; bases with no gene match: 3. Per the germline V gene, CDR1 is LNHDA and CDR2 is SQIVND (reference sequence). The CDR3 DNA follows: TGTGCCAGTACCACTAGCGGGAGAACCGGGGAGCTGTTTTTT. Translation: CASTTSGRTGELFF. The full variable domain, rest sourced from reference TRBV19 and TRBJ2-2, is DGGITQSPKYLFRKEGQNVTLSCEQNLNHDAMYWYRQDPGQGLRLIYYSQIVNDFQKGDIAEGYSVSREKKESFPLTVTSAQKNPTAFYLCASTTSGRTGELFFGEGSRLTVL.

This clonotype was found many times. The chain uses TRBV30 and TRBJ1-5, with D perhaps TRBD1 (5 bases). This CDR3 has 13 amino acids. V lost 5 bases and J 5 bases, leaving 13 bases between the germline ends. Per germline, CDR1 GTSNPN and CDR2 SVGIG (reference sequence). DNA of the CDR3: TGTGCCTGGGCGGGCGGGGGTCATCAGCCCCAGCATTTT. It specifies CAWAGGGHQPQHF.

This clonotype was recorded at least ten times. J is TRBJ2-7 and V is TRBV7-8; TRBD2 aligns across 8 bases. Germline values: CDR1 SGHVS, CDR2 FQNEAQ. V dropped 2 bases and J dropped 2; count of bases not matched to a gene: 5. The CDR3 is 15 amino acids. The CDR3 region is CASSLLTSGPYEQYF. DNA of the CDR3: TGTGCCAGCAGCTTACTTACTAGCGGACCCTACGAGCAGTACTTC. Based on the CDR3 plus reference TRBV7-8 and TRBJ2-7, the full variable domain is GAGVSQSPRYKVAKRGQDVALRCDPISGHVSLFWYQQALGQGPEFLTYFQNEAQLDKSGLPSDRFFAERPEGSVSTLKIQRTQQEDSAVYLCASSLLTSGPYEQYFGPGTRLTVT.

This clonotype has ten or more counts. The CDR3 region is CANQRRGRAFF. DNA for the CDR3: TGTGCCAACCAAAGACGGGGTAGAGCTTTCTTT. V usage is TRBV28 and J usage is TRBJ1-1; D remains ambiguous. The V gene's germline CDR1 is MDHEN and CDR2 SYDVKM. V lost 10 bases, J lost 10 bases, and 16 bases lay in between. This CDR3 contains 11 residues. Supplemented by reference TRBV28 and TRBJ1-1, the full variable domain reads DVKVTQSSRYLVKRTGEKVFLECVQDMDHENMFWYRQDPGLGLRLIYFSYDVKMKEKGDIPEGYSVSREKKERFSLILESASTNQTSMYLCANQRRGRAFFGQGTRLTVV.

This clonotype was detected many times. The chain recombines TRBV15 with TRBJ2-7; D is uncertain. CDR1 and CDR2 (germline): LNHNV, YYDKDF (reference sequence). V was pared by 4 bases and J by 6 bases, with 16 bases between. CDR3 size: 14 residues. Here the CDR3 reads CATSTSRISLEQYF. CDR3 sequence (DNA): TGTGCCACCAGCACGTCGCGTATCAGCCTCGAGCAGTACTTC.

In nucleotides, the CDR3 is TGTGCCAGCAGCCAAGATCTCCTTGAGAATGAGCAGTTCTTC. Translated: CASSQDLLENEQFF. The genes are TRBV4-2 and TRBJ2-1, with D unresolved. Germline lookup yields CDR1 LGHNA and CDR2 YNFKEQ. The CDR3 covers 14 residues. Trimming stripped 0 bases from V and 7 bases from J, with 10 bases between.

This clonotype was found a few times. The rearrangement links TRBV6-1 to TRBJ1-5, with 8 bases aligning to TRBD1. Looked up from germline, CDR1 is MNHNS and CDR2 is SASEGT. The CDR3 loop spans 15 amino acids. The V segment lost 5 bases and the J segment 5 bases; nucleotides outside the gene matches: 8. The CDR3 protein is CASSQTGAGDQPQHF. DNA for the CDR3: TGTGCCAGCAGTCAGACAGGGGCGGGAGATCAGCCCCAGCATTTT.

This clonotype was counted at least ten times. This chain links TRBV5-1 with TRBJ2-2; D may correspond to TRBD1 or TRBD2 (5 bases each). The V gene lost 1 base and the J gene lost 5 bases, with 27 bases spanning the gap. The V gene's germline CDR1 is SGHRS and CDR2 YFSETQ. The CDR3 is 20 amino acids. The CDR3 loop reads CASSLIGASGTGIATGELFF. CDR3 sequence (DNA): TGCGCCAGCAGCTTGATTGGGGCTTCAGGGACCGGAATCGCTACCGGGGAGCTGTTTTTT.

There are many counts of this clonotype. CDR3 loop: CASSLKDRDTTEAFF. The CDR3 DNA reads as TGTGCCAGCTCACTTAAGGACAGGGACACCACTGAAGCTTTCTTT. V gene TRBV18 combines with J gene TRBJ1-1, with 8 bases lining up with TRBD1. J lost 4 bases, V lost 4 bases, and 8 bases had no gene match. There are 15 residues in the CDR3. Germline-derived CDR1 and CDR2 are KGHSH and LQKENI.

This clonotype was picked up many times. The chain combines TRBV6-9 with TRBJ1-5, with TRBD1 as a possible D gene (5 bases). This CDR3 spans 13 amino acids. Germline V gives CDR1 MNHGY, CDR2 SVAAGI. The germline V and J ends were trimmed by 4 bases and 6 bases, with 10 bases remaining between them. CDR3 nucleotides: TGTGCCAGCAGTTCTCCGGGGCTTCAGCCCCAGCATTTT. This codes for CASSSPGLQPQHF.

The sample holds many counts of this clonotype. V and J are TRBV2 and TRBJ1-5; TRBD1 might be the D (5 bases). CDR1 is SNHLY, CDR2 FYNNEI, per germline. The CDR3 covers 14 residues. V dropped 2 bases and J dropped 3 bases, with 8 bases sitting between them. The chain's CDR3 is CASSEPGYNQPQHF. CDR3 sequence (DNA): TGTGCCAGCAGTGAACCAGGGTACAATCAGCCCCAGCATTTT.

On this clonotype itself: The limits of the CDR3 on the DNA are not certain, so only TCRdb's listed CDR3 is given. V usage is TRBV6-1 and J usage is TRBJ2-3; no DNA check was done on the table's D call, TRBD2. The V gene's germline CDR1 is MNHNS and CDR2 SASEGT. 20 amino acids form the CDR3, both terminal residues included. This CDR3 reads CANSEGKAGTQYFGPGTQYF.

This clonotype was counted ten times or more. The chain joins TRBV12-3 or TRBV12-4 to TRBJ2-3; TRBD2 agrees at 11 bases. V trimming: 5 bases; J trimming: 3 bases; junction bases outside the gene matches: 10. The CDR3 is made up of 17 amino acids. The chain's CDR3 is CASSLLAGAWGTDTQYF. In nucleotides, the CDR3 is TGTGCCAGCAGTCTACTAGCGGGAGCCTGGGGGACAGATACGCAGTATTTT.

The chain couples TRBV20-1 to TRBJ2-1, with 12 bases identical to TRBD2. There are 15 residues in the CDR3. V was clipped by 6 bases and J by 10 bases; unmatched bases: 13. CDR1 DFQATT and CDR2 SNEGSKA come from the germline V gene (reference sequence). The DNA for the CDR3 is TGCAGTGCGGGGACTAGCGGGTCTTTCTCCTACGAGCAGTTCTTC. Its translation: CSAGTSGSFSYEQFF.

This clonotype was seen many times. This CDR3 reads CSATYGVSNQPQHF. Written as DNA, the CDR3 is TGCAGTGCGACCTACGGAGTCAGCAATCAGCCCCAGCATTTT. V and J are TRBV20-1 and TRBJ1-5; D is unresolved. Per the germline V gene, CDR1 is DFQATT and CDR2 is SNEGSKA (reference sequence). Trimming left V 6 bases short and J 1 base short, with 13 bases between. CDR3 length equals 14 residues.

The rearrangement links TRBV5-1 to TRBJ1-6; possibly TRBD1 for D (5 bases). The CDR3 is 15 residues long. The germline V and J ends were trimmed by 7 bases and 9 bases, with 20 bases remaining between them. Germline V gives CDR1 SGHRS, CDR2 YFSETQ. The CDR3 sequence: CASGQGGSGGSPLHF. The CDR3 bases are TGCGCCAGCGGTCAGGGCGGCAGCGGGGGTTCACCCCTCCACTTT.

This clonotype was detected many times. The chain couples TRBV5-1 to TRBJ2-2; 10 positions match TRBD2. Trimming removed 0 bases from V and 7 bases from J; junction bases left unmatched: 6. This CDR3 has 16 residues. Germline loops: CDR1 SGHRS, CDR2 YFSETQ. CDR3 sequence (DNA): TGCGCCAGCAGCTTGGTCCTAGCGGGAGTTGGCGGGGAGCTGTTTTTT. Translation: CASSLVLAGVGGELFF.

Remarks on this clonotype: This may arise from a read error, as a much more abundant clone is one base away. CDR3 residues: CAWASGSYEQFF. The CDR3 DNA follows: TGTGCCTGGGCTAGCGGATCCTACGAGCAGTTCTTC. V usage is TRBV30 and J usage is TRBJ2-1; TRBD2 aligns across 7 bases. CDR3 length: 12 residues. Trimming at V came to 5 bases and at J to 10 bases, leaving 8 bases not matched to a gene. CDR1 GTSNPN and CDR2 SVGIG come from the germline V gene (reference sequence). Full variable domain (missing parts from reference TRBV30 and TRBJ2-1): SQTIHQWPATLVQPVGSPLSLECTVEGTSNPNLYWYRQAAGRGLQLLFYSVGIGQISSEVPQNLSASRPQDRQFILSSKKLLLSDSGFYLCAWASGSYEQFFGPGTRLTVL.